Here is one T cell receptor (beta chain) with its context. The antigen remains undetermined. The data derive from a study of T cell responses to AZD1222 COVID-19 vaccine. The study's findings and limits: Repertoires were obtained only post-peak T cell response. White British people made up most donors, females outnumbered males, and clonal diversity was possibly underestimated. Only five to seven individuals given AZD1222 were seropositive at baseline.

Repertoires were generated with immunoSEQ multiplex PCR, while TCRdb's copy carries only in-frame clones and drops some. The data show under 150,000 clones, 80% to 90% seen once. CDR3 length: 16 residues. V dropped 4 bases and J dropped 3; count of bases not matched to a gene: 3. CDR1 and CDR2 from the germline V gene are SGHTA and FQGTGA. This TCR derives from an adult in good health. V gene TRBV7-3 combines with J gene TRBJ2-2, with 12 nucleotides matching TRBD2. The material was peripheral blood, obtained on day 0 of MenACWY control vaccination. For the CDR3, the DNA is TGTGCCAGCAGCTCTAGCGGGGGGGCCTACACCGGGGAGCTGTTTTTT. It is translated as CASSSSGGAYTGELFF.